This T cell receptor (beta chain) was retrieved from a study of OX40 agonist ivuxolimab in advanced cancers. Some background on the complete study: Ivuxolimab was an agonistic, fully human IgG2 monoclonal antibody directed against OX40 (CD134), a costimulatory receptor. The point of sequencing TCRbeta in the periphery was to test whether ivuxolimab changed TCR sequence diversity and drove clonal T-cell expansion. Intravenous ivuxolimab was administered to patients every 2 weeks at six dose levels: 0.01, 0.1, 0.3, 1.5, 3 and 10 mg/kg. Among the 52 dose-escalation patients, around 20 had hepatocellular carcinoma, roughly 15 melanoma, 9 renal cell carcinoma and 9 head and neck cancer. Partial responses occurred in three dose-escalation patients: two with cutaneous melanoma and one with hepatocellular carcinoma. The paper reports the monotherapy dose-escalation portion (N ≈ 50 patients) of the phase I ivuxolimab trial. Patients were allowed to have had prior anti-PD-1, anti-PD-L1 or anti-CTLA-4 therapy, and around 41% of the dose-escalation patients had previously received checkpoint inhibitors. In the dose-escalation cohort, more than 80% of patients were male, and the mean age was 60 years with a range of roughly 20 to 80. The research as a whole found: Low levels of normalized T-cell clonal expansion were also seen in some nonresponding patients. Which antigens the clonally expanded peripheral T cells were specific for was not determined. In the 0.1-3.0 mg/kg groups, partial responders had among the lowest normalized peripheral clonal expansion, particularly in CD8+ T cells. Clonal expansion of both CD4+ and CD8+ blood T cells was observed from baseline to week 6 at doses 0.1 to 3.0 mg/kg. After ivuxolimab, more expanded clones were found on average in CD8+ T cells than in CD4+ T cells.

From cysteine to phenylalanine, the CDR3 is 14 amino acids long. CDR3 DNA is the only sequence kept; it has 42 bases, read in frame from the first base. Trimming accounts for 5 bases at V and 5 bases at J, while the number of junction bases matched to no gene is 2. The germline V gene (reference sequence) gives CDR1 as LNHNV and CDR2 as YYDKDF. To sequence the TCRbeta CDR3 region, genomic DNA was isolated from the sorted cells. TCRbeta CDR3 regions were sequenced using the immunoSEQ Assay. Imported from immuneACCESS, the table was reduced by TCRdb to in-frame sequences with V and J called. These copies leave out some clones; in studies compared against another copy, an unresolved V gene accounts for under half, and the cause of the remainder is not known. Recorded for this sample are 35,000 to 40,000 clones; 82% of them occurred a single time. The ten top clones hold around 1.9% of the sample. With regard to this clone: Its cognate antigen has yet to be identified. Base qualities are not recorded, but no much larger clone differs from it by a single base.

The trial excluded patients who had a history of autoimmune disease or were on systemic immunosuppression. In every dose cohort, peripheral blood was drawn for TCR sequencing at baseline, cycle 4 day 1, and cycle 7 day 1. The samples were taken from a phase I, first-in-human, multicenter, open-label dose-escalation trial of ivuxolimab. The trial enrolled adults with locally advanced or metastatic head and neck squamous cell, hepatocellular, melanoma or renal cell carcinoma. CD4+ and CD8+ T cells were sorted separately from peripheral blood before TCR sequencing. This TCR derives from an adult with an advanced solid tumor such as melanoma, head and neck, liver or kidney cancer. This specimen consisted of CD4+ or CD8+ T cells sorted from blood, obtained in a trial of the OX40 agonist ivuxolimab. The chain links TRBV15 with TRBJ2-3; 12 central bases correspond to TRBD2. The CDR3 protein is CATSASGGGDTQYF. The DNA reads as follows: TGTGCCACCAGCGCTAGCGGGGGGGGAGATACGCAGTATTTT.